The 20 T cell receptor beta chains below come from one sample, sequenced in a study of T cell repertoires in cytomegalovirus infection. TCRdb re-called the reads through MiXCR, storing one row per CDR3 protein. The top ten hold about 3.9% of the sample, which has fewer than 350,000 distinct CDR3 sequences, over 7.5% seen once. Material for sequencing was PBMCs. These receptors all stem from a human donor in good health (CMV status not recorded). Some clones in this sample may be carry-over from other donors' samples.

The chain joins TRBV20-1 to TRBJ1-5; D unclear. Trimming removed 5 bases at V and 5 bases at J, with 19 bases between. CDR1 is DFQATT and CDR2 is SNEGSKA in the germline V gene (reference sequence). The CDR3 covers 15 residues. As DNA, the CDR3 is TGCAGTGCTGTAATCGGCCATCCGGTAGATCAGCCCCAGCATTTT. Amino acid sequence: CSAVIGHPVDQPQHF.

This clonotype was observed many times. This chain uses TRBV9 with TRBJ1-1; the D gene is possibly TRBD1 (5 bases). The V end lost 0 bases, the J end lost 4 bases, and 13 bases lay between the germline ends. The CDR3 spans 15 residues. Germline V lookup: CDR1 SGDLS, CDR2 YYNGEE. CDR3 in amino acids: CASSVGEGRATEAFF. CDR3 in DNA: TGTGCCAGCAGCGTAGGTGAGGGACGGGCCACTGAAGCTTTCTTT.

This clonotype was counted a few times. The chain combines TRBV20-1 with TRBJ1-1, with a possible D match to TRBD1 (6 bases). The CDR3 extends over 14 amino acids. Germline V gene sequence: CDR1 DFQATT, CDR2 SNEGSKA (reference sequence). Trimming cost V 6 bases and J 7 bases, with 21 bases left between them. The CDR3, as DNA: TGCAGTGCATCCCGCTCGGGTCAGGGGTTTGAAGCTTTCTTT. It is translated as CSASRSGQGFEAFF.

This clonotype showed up just a few times. The rearrangement uses TRBV27 and TRBJ1-5; possibly TRBD1 for D (5 bases). Germline V gives CDR1 MNHEY, CDR2 SMNVEV (reference sequence). This CDR3 has 18 residues. Trimming took off 4 bases at V and 1 base at J, with 20 bases between the two ends. CDR3 in amino acids: CASSSREGRVNSNQPQHF. The CDR3 DNA reads TGTGCCAGCAGTTCCCGAGAGGGCAGGGTAAACAGCAATCAGCCCCAGCATTTT.

Written as DNA, the CDR3 is TGTGCCAGCAGCTCTACCGTGTCCAATGAGCAGTTCTTC. Translating it yields CASSSTVSNEQFF. J is TRBJ2-1 and V is TRBV7-9, with D uncertain. The CDR3 has 13 amino acids. V shed 4 bases and J shed 6 bases, with 10 bases lying between them. Germline V gene data show CDR1 as SEHNR and CDR2 as FQNEAQ (reference sequence).

V and J are TRBV19 and TRBJ2-2; D is uncertain. V was trimmed by 6 bases and J by 7 bases, leaving 9 bases between them. The V gene's germline CDR1 is LNHDA and CDR2 SQIVND (reference sequence). The CDR3 totals 12 residues. The CDR3 region has the DNA TGTGCCAGTAGCCCCCGTAGCGGGGAGCTGTTTTTT. Amino acids: CASSPRSGELFF.

This clonotype was detected ten times or more. This chain connects TRBV7-9 to TRBJ1-5, with 9 bases lining up with TRBD1. CDR1 is SEHNR, CDR2 FQNEAQ, per germline (reference sequence). V was clipped by 3 bases and J by 5 bases; unmatched bases: 2. There are 14 residues in the CDR3. The CDR3 nucleotides read TGTGCCAGCAGCTTGGGGACAGGGTATCAGCCCCAGCATTTT. The encoded protein is CASSLGTGYQPQHF.

The CDR3 is CASSRGGAPYEQYF. The CDR3 DNA reads as TGTGCCAGCAGCCGTGGCGGGGCGCCCTACGAGCAGTACTTC. This sequence joins TRBV12-3 or TRBV12-4 and TRBJ2-7; possible D gene TRBD2, 6 bases. V was trimmed by 6 bases and J by 2 bases, leaving 14 bases between them. The CDR3 runs to 14 residues.

This clonotype was picked up a small number of times. The rearrangement uses TRBV10-3 and TRBJ2-7; D uncertain. Germline assignment: CDR1 ENHRY and CDR2 SYGVKD. With 3 bases removed from V and 3 bases from J, the gap between germline ends came to 9 bases. The CDR3 length is 13 residues. CDR3 sequence reads: CAISDRAGYEQYF. CDR3 nucleotides: TGTGCCATCAGTGATCGGGCAGGCTACGAGCAGTACTTC.

This clonotype has more than one count but fewer than ten. V usage is TRBV6-1 and J usage is TRBJ2-7, with 15 bases aligning to TRBD2. The CDR3 extends over 14 amino acids. Germline loops: CDR1 MNHNS, CDR2 SASEGT. The V segment lost 5 bases and the J segment 7 bases; nucleotides outside the gene matches: 3. The CDR3 is CASSPGLAGGEQYF. CDR3 bases: TGTGCCAGCAGTCCCGGACTAGCGGGAGGGGAGCAGTACTTC.

The rearrangement joins TRBV12-3 or TRBV12-4 to TRBJ2-7, with 9 bases identical to TRBD1. V was clipped by 5 bases and J by 6 bases; unmatched bases: 11. The CDR3 contains 15 residues. This CDR3 is CASSEQGQGPGEQYF. The DNA for the CDR3 is TGTGCCAGCAGTGAGCAAGGACAGGGGCCGGGCGAGCAGTACTTC.

This clonotype was seen ten or more times. The chain links TRBV20-1 to TRBJ2-4; 10 bases map to TRBD2. V shed 3 bases and J 0 bases; nucleotides not matched to a gene: 5. Germline assignment: CDR1 DFQATT and CDR2 SNEGSKA (reference sequence). The CDR3 runs 16 residues. The CDR3 spells CSASPAGGVAKNIQYF. The CDR3 nucleotides read TGCAGTGCTAGTCCAGCGGGAGGGGTAGCCAAAAACATTCAGTACTTC.

This clonotype was recorded a few times. The chain employs TRBV6-6 and TRBJ2-2; TRBD2 matches 8 bases. The CDR3 has 18 residues. Germline V lookup: CDR1 MNHNY, CDR2 SVGAGI (reference sequence). Losses at the gene ends were 0 bases for V and 0 bases for J; bases not matched to a gene: 6. The CDR3 sequence: CASSYSGTSGANTGELFF. The CDR3 DNA sequence: TGTGCCAGCAGTTACTCTGGTACTAGCGGAGCGAACACCGGGGAGCTGTTTTTT.

CDR3 bases: TGTGCCAGTAGTATAAATACTAGGGAGCAGTTCTTC. Protein: CASSINTREQFF. The chain recombines TRBV19 with TRBJ2-1, with D tentatively TRBD2 (5 bases). V was shortened by 2 bases and J by 10 bases, with 9 bases between the two germline ends. The CDR3 has 12 residues. Germline CDR1 is LNHDA and CDR2 is SQIVND (reference sequence).

There are many counts of this clonotype. The V gene is TRBV28, the J gene TRBJ2-7; no reliable D call. Germline assignment: CDR1 MDHEN and CDR2 SYDVKM. V was shortened by 6 bases and J by 2 bases, with 17 bases between the two germline ends. This CDR3 has 15 amino acids. The CDR3 loop is CASSPFVASTYEQYF. CDR3 DNA sequence: TGTGCCAGCAGCCCCTTCGTGGCCTCTACCTACGAGCAGTACTTC.

This clonotype showed up just a few times. The chain employs TRBV7-2 and TRBJ2-7; the D gene is possibly TRBD1 (6 bases). This CDR3 spans 14 amino acids. Trimming left V 5 bases short and J 0 bases short, with 11 bases between. Germline V gene sequence: CDR1 SGHTA, CDR2 FQGNSA. CDR3 nucleotide sequence: TGTGCCAGCAGCCCGGGGACAAACTCCTACGAGCAGTACTTC. Protein sequence: CASSPGTNSYEQYF. Together with reference TRBV7-2 and TRBJ2-7, the CDR3 gives the full variable domain: GAGVSQSPSNKVTEKGKDVELRCDPISGHTALYWYRQSLGQGLEFLIYFQGNSAPDKSGLPSDRFSAERTGGSVSTLTIQRTQQEDSAVYLCASSPGTNSYEQYFGPGTRLTVT.

The chain links TRBV11-2 to TRBJ2-7; a weak D match, TRBD1 (5 bases). The V gene lost 4 bases and the J gene lost 5 bases, with 15 bases spanning the gap. CDR1 SGHAT and CDR2 FQNNGV come from the germline V gene. The CDR3 is made up of 14 amino acids. CDR3 coding DNA: TGTGCCAGCAGCTCCCCCGCAGGGCCCCACGAGCAGTACTTC. Translation gives CASSSPAGPHEQYF.

In this sample, this clonotype turned up a few times. The chain recombines TRBV20-1 with TRBJ2-2; a possible D gene is TRBD2 (6 bases). The CDR3 length is 13 residues. Trimming removed 3 bases from V and 7 bases from J, with 12 bases in between. Germline CDR1 and CDR2: DFQATT and SNEGSKA (reference sequence). The CDR3 bases are TGCAGTGCTAGGGCTAGCGCGGTCGGGGAGCTGTTTTTT. Translating it yields CSARASAVGELFF.

A few counts support this clonotype. The gene calls are TRBV6-6 and TRBJ2-4; D unclear. Germline lookup yields CDR1 MNHNY and CDR2 SVGAGI (reference sequence). The CDR3 covers 12 residues. V was trimmed by 5 bases and J by 9 bases, leaving 11 bases between them. The CDR3 loop is CASSPVNAIQYF. The CDR3 DNA reads as TGTGCCAGCAGTCCCGTGAATGCCATTCAGTACTTC.

This clonotype was seen only a few times. V and J are TRBV4-3 and TRBJ1-1; D is unclear. Germline V gene lookup returns CDR1 LGHNA and CDR2 YSLEER. Trimming shortened V by 5 bases and J by 1 base, and 11 bases separated the two germline ends. The CDR3 consists of 14 residues. The chain's CDR3 is CASSAANRNTEAFF. In DNA, the CDR3 is TGCGCCAGCAGCGCTGCAAACAGGAACACTGAAGCTTTCTTT.